This T cell receptor beta chain was obtained from a study of blood T cell repertoires in COVID-19. Study-level background: Material from acute and convalescent COVID-19 was sourced from the United States, Italy and Spain. PBMCs, B-cell-depleted T cells, or T cells provided the cDNA or gDNA that made up the material.

The CDR3 consists of 14 residues. The V and J ends lost 8 bases and 3 bases respectively, with 17 bases between them. Germline loops: CDR1 MNHEY, CDR2 SMNVEV (reference sequence). In the source study's methods: Reference gene primer amplification gave estimated nucleated cell counts. Using immunoSEQ multiplex PCR, the repertoire was profiled, and TCRdb retains in-frame clones only, with some absent. V, J and clone size reflect that table, while D and trimming were determined from the DNA. Of some 300,000 clones in the sample, roughly 89% are singletons; the top ten hold around 4.5%. J is TRBJ2-7 and V is TRBV27, with D possibly being TRBD1 (6 bases). The receptor's source is a woman aged 18-30 years with acute COVID-19. Sequencing used PBMCs or T cells enriched from blood (not recorded which). The CDR3 sequence: CASRTNRDNYEQYF. The CDR3 DNA follows: TGTGCCAGCCGCACAAACCGGGACAACTACGAGCAGTACTTC.